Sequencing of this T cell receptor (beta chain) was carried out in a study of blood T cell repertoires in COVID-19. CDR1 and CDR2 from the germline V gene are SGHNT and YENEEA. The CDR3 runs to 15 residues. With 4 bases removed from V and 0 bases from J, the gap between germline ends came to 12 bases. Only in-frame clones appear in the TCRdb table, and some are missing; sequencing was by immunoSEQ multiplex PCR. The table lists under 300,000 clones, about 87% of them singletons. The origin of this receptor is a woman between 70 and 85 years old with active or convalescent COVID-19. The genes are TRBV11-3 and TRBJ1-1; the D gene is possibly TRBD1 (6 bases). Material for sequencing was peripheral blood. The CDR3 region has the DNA TGTGCCAGCAGCTCAGGCAGGGGAATGAACACTGAAGCTTTCTTT. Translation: CASSSGRGMNTEAFF.